Presented here are 16 T cell receptor beta chains from one specimen sequenced in a study of glioma-infiltrating T cells. Amplification of TCR alpha and beta CDR3 regions from RNA used iRepertoire nested multiplex PCR. Each CDR3 protein gets one entry after TCRdb re-called the multiplex PCR reads with MiXCR. The table includes approximately 120,000 distinct CDR3 sequences, 23% detected once. The sequenced material came from glioma tissue, nonneoplastic brain tissue, or PBMCs (not recorded which). The receptors stem from a human donor with low-grade glioma or glioblastoma, undergoing nonglioma brain surgery, or in good health (not recorded which).

This clonotype was seen ten or more times. The chain's CDR3 is CASSPGIGVAYEQYF. The CDR3 coding sequence is TGTGCCAGCAGCCCCGGGATAGGGGTCGCCTACGAGCAGTACTTC. This sequence joins TRBV4-2 and TRBJ2-7; D possibly uses TRBD1 or TRBD2 (5 bases each). The ends were cut back, 4 bases at V and 2 bases at J, with 15 bases in the middle. Germline V gene data show CDR1 as LGHNA and CDR2 as YNFKEQ. The CDR3 sequence is 15 residues long.

Many counts were recorded for this clonotype. V gene TRBV4-3 combines with J gene TRBJ2-7; D gene unclear. Germline loops: CDR1 LGHNA, CDR2 YSLEER. Trimming stripped 1 base from V and 3 bases from J, with 7 bases between. CDR3 length equals 13 residues. This CDR3 is CASSQVQSYEQYF. The DNA for the CDR3 is TGCGCCAGCAGCCAAGTTCAAAGCTACGAGCAGTACTTC.

About this clonotype: Given a much more abundant clone one base away, this may be a read error. The chain joins TRBV7-9 to TRBJ1-2; no definite D call. V was pared by 3 bases and J by 8 bases, with 19 bases between. Germline values: CDR1 SEHNR, CDR2 FQNEAQ (reference sequence). This CDR3 spans 15 amino acids. CDR3 sequence: CASSLAEGERYGYTF. The CDR3 DNA is TGTGCCAGCAGCTTGGCCGAGGGCGAAAGATACGGCTACACCTTC.

The chain recombines TRBV7-2 with TRBJ2-3; D remains ambiguous. This CDR3 spans 15 amino acids. Deletions cut 5 bases from V and 12 bases from J, with 24 bases between. Germline CDR1 reads SGHTA; CDR2 reads FQGNSA. CDR3 sequence (DNA): TGTGCCAGCAGCGCCCGGTGGCCGACGCGCGTTACTCAGTATTTT. Translated, it gives CASSARWPTRVTQYF.

This clonotype came up a few times. This sequence joins TRBV5-1 and TRBJ2-4, with D possibly TRBD2 on 5 matching bases. The V gene lost 3 bases and the J gene lost 0 bases, with 22 bases spanning the gap. CDR3 length equals 19 residues. Germline V gene sequence: CDR1 SGHRS, CDR2 YFSETQ. The CDR3 DNA follows: TGCGCCAGCAGCTCGGACCCATTGAGGGTCCCATTAGCCAAAAACATTCAGTACTTC. Translating gives CASSSDPLRVPLAKNIQYF.

This clonotype appeared a few times. CDR3 sequence reads: CAISDRSGGENQPQHF. The CDR3 DNA reads TGTGCCATCAGTGATCGGAGTGGCGGAGAGAATCAGCCCCAGCATTTT. This chain connects TRBV10-3 to TRBJ1-5; no definite D call. Germline V gene sequence: CDR1 ENHRY, CDR2 SYGVKD. The CDR3 length is 16 residues. Trimming shortened V by 3 bases and J by 4 bases, and 16 bases separated the two germline ends.

The chain links TRBV18 to TRBJ2-5; 8 bases agree with TRBD2. Germline V gene data show CDR1 as KGHSH and CDR2 as LQKENI. CDR3 length equals 15 residues. Losses at the gene ends were 7 bases for V and 4 bases for J; bases not matched to a gene: 11. CDR3 loop: CASCPAGAVGETQYF. DNA for the CDR3: TGTGCCAGCTGCCCAGCGGGAGCGGTGGGAGAGACCCAGTACTTC.

The sample holds many counts of this clonotype. This chain uses TRBV7-2 with TRBJ2-7, with D possibly matching TRBD2 (6 bases). Trimming stripped 5 bases from V and 4 bases from J, with 18 bases between. Germline values: CDR1 SGHTA, CDR2 FQGNSA. CDR3 length: 15 residues. The CDR3 here is CASSPGLAVTYEQYF. The CDR3 region has the DNA TGTGCCAGCAGCCCGGGACTTGCCGTGACTTACGAGCAGTACTTC.

This clonotype has at least ten counts. The V call is TRBV5-1, the J call TRBJ1-2, with no clear D. V was pared by 4 bases and J by 4 bases, with 5 bases between. The CDR3 is 11 residues long. Germline V lookup: CDR1 SGHRS, CDR2 YFSETQ. The CDR3 loop reads CASSPPYGYTF. In DNA, the CDR3 is TGCGCCAGCAGCCCACCCTATGGCTACACCTTC.

Ten or more counts support this clonotype. This chain uses TRBV6-1 with TRBJ2-7; D tentatively reads TRBD1 or TRBD2 (5 bases each). Trimming shortened V by 5 bases and J by 3 bases, and 11 bases separated the two germline ends. Germline V CDR1 and CDR2: MNHNS, SASEGT. CDR3 length: 13 residues. CDR3: CASSLRGHYEQYF. The CDR3, as DNA: TGTGCCAGCAGTCTCCGGGGCCACTACGAGCAGTACTTC.

Regarding this clonotype: This could be a read error, since a much larger clone is one nucleotide away. The conserved phenylalanine or tryptophan is not found at the CDR3 terminus, so this likely reflects a read error. The CDR3 sequence is CASSLQPDSYEQYL. As DNA, the CDR3 is TGTGCCAGCAGTTTACAACCAGACTCCTACGAGCAGTACCTC. The chain has TRBV12-3 or TRBV12-4 and TRBJ2-7, with unresolved D. The ends were cut back, 2 bases at V and 0 bases at J, with 8 bases in the middle. The length of the CDR3 is 14 residues.

A single count supports this clonotype. The chain links TRBV19 to TRBJ1-5; the match to TRBD1 covers 7 bases. Germline CDR1 is LNHDA and CDR2 is SQIVND (reference sequence). The CDR3 is 15 amino acids. With V trimmed by 8 bases and J by 0 bases, 7 bases remained unmatched. The CDR3 reads CASPWDSNSNQPQHF. The CDR3, as DNA: TGTGCCAGTCCATGGGACAGTAATAGCAATCAGCCCCAGCATTTT.

This clonotype was picked up many times. The chain couples TRBV4-3 to TRBJ2-1; D gene ambiguous. Per germline, CDR1 LGHNA and CDR2 YSLEER. This CDR3 is built from 14 residues. The V end lost 0 bases, the J end lost 7 bases, and 10 bases lay between the germline ends. CDR3 region: CASSQDLGRNEQFF. The CDR3 region has the DNA TGCGCCAGCAGCCAAGATTTGGGCAGGAATGAGCAGTTCTTC.

Ten or more counts support this clonotype. The chain is built from TRBV12-3 or TRBV12-4 and TRBJ1-1; D remains ambiguous. V was cut by 5 bases and J by 0 bases, with 4 bases left in between. The CDR3 consists of 12 residues. The CDR3 region has the DNA TGTGCCAGCAGTCCCATGAACACTGAAGCTTTCTTT. Translating it yields CASSPMNTEAFF.

This clonotype was detected ten times or more. This chain uses TRBV5-1 with TRBJ2-7, with 7 bases lining up with TRBD2. The germline gives CDR1 SGHRS, CDR2 YFSETQ. V gave up 6 bases and J gave up 0 bases; unmatched junction bases: 6. The CDR3 sequence is 14 residues long. DNA for the CDR3: TGCGCCAGCACCAAAGCGGGGCTCTCCTACGAGCAGTACTTC. Translated, it gives CASTKAGLSYEQYF.

Ten or more counts support this clonotype. The rearrangement joins TRBV4-1 to TRBJ2-3; a weak D match, TRBD2 (6 bases). The CDR3 covers 14 residues. V shed 1 base and J shed 1 base, with 6 bases lying between them. In germline, CDR1 is MGHRA, CDR2 YSYEKL. The CDR3 bases are TGCGCCAGCAGCCAAGGGGGGGGCACAGATACGCAGTATTTT. Translation: CASSQGGGTDTQYF.